Listed here are 27 T cell receptor beta chains from one sample, sequenced in a study of T cell responses to AZD1222 COVID-19 vaccine. Clones were sequenced by immunoSEQ multiplex PCR, and TCRdb holds only the in-frame ones, with some missing. The sample lists under 200,000 clones; approximately 91% were seen once. The starting material was peripheral blood, obtained on day 0 of AZD1222 vaccination. The receptors shown here come from an adult in good health.

The chain joins TRBV25-1 to TRBJ2-7; 9 bases match TRBD2. Germline trimming cut 6 bases from V and 5 bases from J; bases unmatched to any gene: 11. Germline lookup yields CDR1 MGHDK and CDR2 SYGVNS. The CDR3 length is 15 residues. The CDR3 region is CASSAAGGKGNEQYF. The CDR3 region has the DNA TGTGCCAGCAGCGCCGCGGGGGGGAAAGGGAACGAGCAGTACTTC.

This chain links TRBV28 with TRBJ2-3; the match to TRBD2 covers 13 bases. The CDR3 is 16 residues long. The J segment lost 7 bases and the V segment lost 3 bases, leaving 7 bases of the junction unmatched. The germline gives CDR1 MDHEN, CDR2 SYDVKM. The CDR3 sequence is CASSFGLAGATHTQYF. Written as DNA, the CDR3 is TGTGCCAGCAGTTTCGGACTAGCGGGAGCTACGCATACGCAGTATTTT.

The gene calls are TRBV28 and TRBJ2-7, with 7 bases fitting TRBD1. V lost 7 bases and J lost 1; bases outside the gene matches: 1. Germline assignment: CDR1 MDHEN and CDR2 SYDVKM. This CDR3 is 12 amino acids long. The CDR3 loop reads CASTRGSYEQYF. The CDR3 nucleotides are TGTGCCAGCACCAGGGGGTCCTACGAGCAGTACTTC.

This chain uses TRBV18 with TRBJ1-1; 9 bases map to TRBD1. Germline trimming cut 4 bases from V and 0 bases from J; bases unmatched to any gene: 6. Per the germline V gene, CDR1 is KGHSH and CDR2 is LQKENI. The CDR3 is made up of 16 amino acids. This CDR3 is CASSQLDRGLNTEAFF. The CDR3 DNA follows: TGTGCCAGCTCACAACTGGACAGGGGTTTGAACACTGAAGCTTTCTTT.

The rearrangement links TRBV6-5 to TRBJ2-3; D gene ambiguous. The germline V gene has CDR1 MNHEY and CDR2 SVGAGI. This CDR3 contains 15 residues. The V end was cut by 8 bases, the J end by 2 bases, with 17 bases between. The CDR3: CASASTPTLTDTQYF. The CDR3 DNA follows: TGTGCCAGCGCCTCCACACCGACCCTCACAGATACGCAGTATTTT.

The J gene is TRBJ2-7, the V gene TRBV6-2 or TRBV6-3, with 8 bases lining up with TRBD1. J was trimmed by 1 base and V by 0 bases; bases with no gene match: 5. Germline CDR1 reads MNHEY; CDR2 reads SVGEGT. The CDR3 runs to 16 residues. CDR3 coding DNA: TGTGCCAGCAGTTACTCGACAGGGGCAACGTCCTACGAGCAGTACTTC. Protein product: CASSYSTGATSYEQYF.

V and J are TRBV5-5 and TRBJ2-7; 7 bases are shared with TRBD1. This CDR3 has 13 residues. V lost 4 bases to trimming and J lost 1 base; unmatched junction nucleotides: 2. Germline V gene data show CDR1 as SGHKS and CDR2 as YYEKEE (reference sequence). In nucleotides, the CDR3 is TGTGCCAGCAGCACGGACAGGTCCTACGAGCAGTACTTC. This sequence encodes CASSTDRSYEQYF.

CDR3 bases: TGTGCCAGCAGCAAAGATTTTGGATACAGGGGGGTGTTTAGCAATCAGCCCCAGCATTTT. Its translation is CASSKDFGYRGVFSNQPQHF. The rearrangement uses TRBV21-1 and TRBJ1-5; the DNA was not used to check the table's D call, TRBD1. TRBV21-1 corresponds to a pseudogene. The CDR3 runs to 20 residues.

V and J are TRBV6-4 and TRBJ2-1, with D perhaps matching TRBD2 (6 bases). V was cut by 2 bases and J by 0 bases, with 8 bases left in between. Germline values: CDR1 MRHNA, CDR2 SNTAGT. The CDR3 runs to 15 residues. The CDR3 loop reads CASSDAGGSYNEQFF. The DNA of the CDR3 is TGTGCCAGCAGTGACGCCGGGGGCTCCTACAATGAGCAGTTCTTC.

V and J are TRBV9 and TRBJ2-1; the D call may be TRBD1 or TRBD2 (6 bases each). The V gene lost 0 bases and the J gene lost 10 bases, with 11 bases spanning the gap. The CDR3 contains 13 residues. Germline V gene sequence: CDR1 SGDLS, CDR2 YYNGEE. CDR3 in amino acids: CASSVVGGPEQFF. CDR3 nucleotides: TGTGCCAGCAGCGTAGTAGGGGGGCCCGAGCAGTTCTTC.

The V and J genes are TRBV6-2 or TRBV6-3 and TRBJ2-3; 9 bases line up with TRBD1. The CDR3 is made up of 15 amino acids. J was trimmed by 5 bases and V by 5 bases; bases with no gene match: 8. From germline, CDR1 is MNHEY and CDR2 SVGEGT. CDR3 in DNA: TGTGCCAGCAGTCCGACAGGGGGGTGGATAGATACGCAGTATTTT. Amino acids: CASSPTGGWIDTQYF.

This clone was found once. The chain links TRBV6-2 or TRBV6-3 to TRBJ2-7; maybe TRBD1 (5 bases). CDR3 length equals 15 residues. The V and J ends lost 2 bases and 2 bases respectively, with 13 bases between them. From germline, CDR1 is MNHEY and CDR2 SVGEGT. CDR3 residues: CASSYQGSATYEQYF. The CDR3 bases are TGTGCCAGCAGTTACCAGGGTTCAGCCACCTACGAGCAGTACTTC.

This clone was detected only a few times. The J gene is TRBJ2-7, the V gene TRBV27, with unresolved D. CDR1 MNHEY and CDR2 SMNVEV come from the germline V gene (reference sequence). Trimming removed 5 bases at V and 6 bases at J, with 14 bases between. The CDR3 runs 13 residues. The CDR3 is CASSLKTSSEQYF. CDR3 in DNA: TGTGCCAGCAGTCTTAAAACCTCTAGCGAGCAGTACTTC.

The chain carries TRBV5-4 and TRBJ2-5, with D perhaps given as TRBD1 or TRBD2 (5 bases each). V lost 4 bases and J 0 bases, leaving 13 bases between the germline ends. The V gene's germline CDR1 is SGHNT and CDR2 YYREEE (reference sequence). The CDR3 spans 15 residues. CDR3 protein: CASSRDGTYQETQYF. The CDR3 region has the DNA TGTGCCAGCAGCCGGGATGGGACGTACCAAGAGACCCAGTACTTC.

Remarks on this clone: Different DNA sequences within this sample yield the same CDR3. The V call is TRBV19, the J call TRBJ1-1; D remains unclear. V was cut by 4 bases and J by 2 bases, with 8 bases left in between. The length of the CDR3 is 13 residues. Per the germline V gene, CDR1 is LNHDA and CDR2 is SQIVND (reference sequence). The CDR3 DNA follows: TGTGCCAGTAGTAGAAGAGTTAACACTGAAGCTTTCTTT. It is translated as CASSRRVNTEAFF.

The CDR3 sequence: CASSPQGFNNSPLHF. The DNA of the CDR3 is TGTGCCAGCTCACCACAGGGCTTTAATAATTCACCCCTCCACTTT. The genes are TRBV18 and TRBJ1-6, with D unresolved. The length of the CDR3 is 15 residues. CDR1 is KGHSH and CDR2 is LQKENI in the germline V gene. Trimming shortened V by 1 base and J by 5 bases, and 9 bases separated the two germline ends.

The V and J genes are TRBV2 and TRBJ1-2; D remains ambiguous. This CDR3 contains 12 residues. V gave up 4 bases and J gave up 8 bases, with 11 bases separating them. The germline gives CDR1 SNHLY, CDR2 FYNNEI. The CDR3 here is CASSVTGWGYTF. CDR3 sequence (DNA): TGTGCCAGCAGTGTTACGGGGTGGGGCTACACCTTC.

This sequence joins TRBV19 and TRBJ1-1, with D unresolved. Germline V gives CDR1 LNHDA, CDR2 SQIVND (reference sequence). With 9 bases removed from V and 4 bases from J, the gap between germline ends came to 12 bases. There are 12 residues in the CDR3. The CDR3 spells CASVSPGTEAFF. The CDR3 bases are TGTGCCAGCGTAAGTCCTGGCACTGAAGCTTTCTTT. Full variable domain (missing parts from reference TRBV19 and TRBJ1-1): DGGITQSPKYLFRKEGQNVTLSCEQNLNHDAMYWYRQDPGQGLRLIYYSQIVNDFQKGDIAEGYSVSREKKESFPLTVTSAQKNPTAFYLCASVSPGTEAFFGQGTRLTVV.

This clone has only one observation. CDR3 loop: CASSLAQGAEAFF. CDR3 nucleotides: TGTGCCAGCAGCTTAGCACAGGGTGCTGAAGCTTTCTTT. The rearrangement joins TRBV7-9 to TRBJ1-1; possible D gene TRBD1, 6 bases. The CDR3 is 13 residues long. V was cut by 0 bases and J by 6 bases, with 8 bases left in between. The germline V gene encodes CDR1 SEHNR and CDR2 FQNEAQ (reference sequence).

V and J are TRBV24-1 and TRBJ2-7, with 8 bases fitting TRBD2. With V trimmed by 2 bases and J by 7 bases, 9 bases remained unmatched. The CDR3 sequence is 15 residues long. The V gene's germline CDR1 is KGHDR and CDR2 SFDVKD. DNA for the CDR3: TGTGCCACCAGTGATTCACGGGAGGGCCTACGGGAGCAGTACTTC. This gives the protein CATSDSREGLREQYF.

The chain joins TRBV6-5 to TRBJ1-1; D gene unclear. The CDR3 runs to 13 residues. Trimming stripped 6 bases from V and 1 base from J, with 9 bases between. Germline lookup yields CDR1 MNHEY and CDR2 SVGAGI. CDR3: CASSPKGNTEAFF. The DNA for the CDR3 is TGTGCCAGCAGCCCCAAGGGGAACACTGAAGCTTTCTTT.

The rearrangement links TRBV15 to TRBJ2-3, with D unclear. Germline V CDR1 and CDR2: LNHNV, YYDKDF (reference sequence). This CDR3 is 16 amino acids long. Trimming left V 3 bases short and J 2 bases short, with 15 bases between. The CDR3 is CATSSEVEFYTDTQYF. DNA for the CDR3: TGTGCCACCAGCAGTGAGGTGGAATTCTACACAGATACGCAGTATTTT.

This chain links TRBV4-1 with TRBJ2-5; D may be TRBD1 (5 bases). The ends were cut back, 4 bases at V and 5 bases at J, with 14 bases in the middle. The CDR3 totals 14 residues. CDR1 MGHRA and CDR2 YSYEKL come from the germline V gene. In DNA form, the CDR3 reads TGCGCCAGCAGCCTAAACCAGGGTACGGAGACCCAGTACTTC. Translated: CASSLNQGTETQYF.

This clone was seen once. The gene calls are TRBV28 and TRBJ2-5, with D hard to call. Trimming took off 6 bases at V and 1 base at J, with 12 bases between the two ends. This CDR3 has 14 amino acids. CDR1 MDHEN and CDR2 SYDVKM come from the germline V gene. The CDR3 DNA follows: TGTGCCAGCAGCCAAGTTTGGGGCCAAGAGACCCAGTACTTC. This codes for CASSQVWGQETQYF.

This clone was observed once. For the CDR3, the DNA is TGTGCCAGCAGTTTCAGGGAAAAACTGTTTTTT. Its protein product is CASSFREKLFF. The V and J genes are TRBV12-3 or TRBV12-4 and TRBJ1-4, with unresolved D. The CDR3 is made up of 11 amino acids. The V gene lost 3 bases and the J gene lost 8 bases, with 4 bases spanning the gap.

V usage is TRBV7-3 and J usage is TRBJ2-1, with 8 bases matching TRBD1. The CDR3 totals 16 residues. Germline loops: CDR1 SGHTA, CDR2 FQGTGA. V trimming: 2 bases; J trimming: 13 bases; junction bases outside the gene matches: 16. The CDR3 sequence is CASSLGVGETGGRQFF. As DNA, the CDR3 is TGTGCCAGCAGCTTAGGGGTTGGGGAAACAGGGGGAAGACAGTTCTTC.

The chain is built from TRBV6-1 and TRBJ2-1; TRBD2 matches 11 bases. Germline lookup yields CDR1 MNHNS and CDR2 SASEGT. This CDR3 has 15 amino acids. Trimming cost V 1 base and J 6 bases; bases outside gene matches: 2. CDR3 nucleotide sequence: TGTGCCAGCAGTGAAGTTAGCGGGGGGGCCAATGAGCAGTTCTTC. It is translated as CASSEVSGGANEQFF.